The clone carrying this T cell receptor beta chain was seen ten or more times. CDR1 is LNHDA, CDR2 SQIVND, per germline (reference sequence). J was trimmed by 1 base and V by 6 bases; bases with no gene match: 5. The CDR3 extends over 14 amino acids. Amplification of TCR beta CDR3 regions used RNA as the template. TCR CDR3 regions were first amplified by RT-PCR with HTBI primers. TCRdb called the multiplex PCR reads again in MiXCR, with one record for every CDR3 protein. The data hold about 300,000 distinct CDR3 sequences, with around 25% observed a single time. This record belongs to a study of T cells in Graves' hyperthyroidism and ophthalmopathy. Looking at the study overall: At the time of initial diagnosis and before any treatment, peripheral blood was collected.

The sequence derives from a man in his forties with Graves' hyperthyroidism that later progressed to Graves' ophthalmopathy. Sequenced material: blood. The chain joins TRBV19 to TRBJ1-1; 7 bases agree with TRBD1. The CDR3 nucleotides are TGTGCCAGTAGACGGGACAGTCCGAACACTGAAGCTTTCTTT. It specifies CASRRDSPNTEAFF. The complete variable domain, with remaining parts taken from reference TRBV19 and TRBJ1-1, reads DGGITQSPKYLFRKEGQNVTLSCEQNLNHDAMYWYRQDPGQGLRLIYYSQIVNDFQKGDIAEGYSVSREKKESFPLTVTSAQKNPTAFYLCASRRDSPNTEAFFGQGTRLTVV.